This record covers a single T cell receptor (beta chain). Its antigen remains unidentified. The input lacks base qualities; no much larger clone sits a single base away. These data are taken from a study of cytomegalovirus exposure and HLA in healthy donors (dated by TCRdb to about 2017). Regarding the complete study: An earlier analysis of roughly 630 of the donors reported about 290 Gb of sequence data and roughly 110 million unique TCR beta sequences from about 179 million T cells. Around 300 gigabases of sequencing data and tens of millions of unique TCR sequences were included in an early release covering roughly 600 HLA-typed donors. The genetic ancestry cluster associated with self-reported Caucasian donors included about 81% of the roughly 390 genotyped donors. The study was designed to test whether signatures of past pathogen exposure could be identified by cataloging public T cell receptors. The study used immunosequencing to profile the T cell repertoires of several hundred subjects and linked those repertoires to cytomegalovirus serostatus. In addition to the first cohort of several hundred subjects, a separate validation cohort of 120 different subjects was used. To predict cytomegalovirus infection status, the study brought together high-throughput TCR immunosequencing, statistical association of individual TCRs with disease status, and machine learning. A later analysis re-analyzed previously published TCR beta repertoires from approximately 670 donors and added high-resolution HLA genotyping to study TCR occurrence patterns. In the later analysis, no new phenotypic data were used to find candidate immune exposures; instead, reliance was placed on TCR beta sequences and their occurrence across donors. An earlier analysis of several hundred of the donors applied high-throughput TCR beta sequencing to assess whether each TCR beta V gene segment acted as functional or pseudogenic. Donor age, sex, ethnicity and CMV serostatus were collected together with the repertoire data. A later genetic analysis took genome-wide SNP genotypes for about three fifths of the roughly 670 donors and used that subset as a discovery cohort. Every repertoire in the discovery cohort had been generated on one and the same sequencing platform. HLA typing included class I and class II loci at four-digit resolution. Typing coverage varied by locus: roughly 620-640 donors for A, B, C, DRB1 and DQB1; around 560 for DQA1; over 600 for DPA1; roughly 450 for DPB1. Several DR-DQ haplotypes were treated as single units for association and clustering because of strong linkage in the cohort. Among several hundred genotyped donors of the cohort, an average of approximately 220,000 unique TCR beta nucleotide sequences was sequenced per donor, of which 15% to 20% were non-productive. General study outcomes and caveats: Linkage disequilibrium might explain the correlated functional status among segregating V segments, but an unknown experimental factor could not be excluded. The cohort was sequenced for TCR beta chains only, and without alpha or paired-chain data the features that could be detected were limited. Because counts were too low, more than 15 rarely observed V segments, including chromosome 9 orphons, were left out of the earlier analysis of 587 of the donors. Because HLA typing was missing for some donors at each locus, association tests included only the typed subset. According to a later genetic analysis, donors in an Asian-associated ancestry cluster had fewer N-insertions in productive TCRs than the approximately 630-donor mean. In the study, some 180 TCR beta chains were listed as associated with cytomegalovirus. For the cohort, immune exposure information was limited to CMV serostatus. The authors suggested that the approach could potentially be extended to other disease states and immunological phenotypes. Across donors, most TCR sequences were observed very rarely, whereas some public TCRs were present in many individuals. A few of the identified cytomegalovirus-associated TCR beta chains were confirmed in vitro to be specific for cytomegalovirus antigens. A later analysis found that most CMV-associated TCR beta chains appeared HLA-restricted, with HLA associations seemingly driven largely by CMV exposure. Strong co-occurrence of HLA alleles, especially DR and DQ, made assigning TCR associations to individual alleles difficult. The sequencing pipeline was judged likely to have produced a cluster of highly shared sequence variants as a technical artifact. In an earlier analysis of 587 of the donors, most TCR beta V segments appeared in productive rearrangements about 87% or about 30% of the time, broadly matching IMGT annotations. The presence/absence analyses assumed that sequencing depth was roughly uniform across donors, and that assumption may not be true. Cytomegalovirus status was reported to be diagnosed by the classifier with high specificity and sensitivity in both the original and validation cohorts. A further reported finding was that TCR beta sequences accurately predicted the HLA-A and HLA-B alleles for most subjects in the first cohort. At a false discovery rate of 0.05, a later analysis linked fewer than 20,000 TCR beta sequences to specific HLA alleles. Several of the top co-occurrence clusters appeared to be linked to parvovirus B19, influenza, CMV and Epstein-Barr virus, according to a later analysis. In a later genetic analysis, a missense DCLRE1C variant was associated with V-gene and J-gene trimming of TCR beta chains, and the association was replicated in an independent cohort. In a later analysis, TCR association rates were found to vary across HLA loci, with the most associated TCRs seen for DRB1 alleles and the fewest for HLA-C alleles. The 87-base-pair reads could not distinguish some IMGT-functional V segments, including TRBV6-2 and TRBV6-3, so those segments were excluded. A later analysis found that HLA-associated TCR beta chains were more clonally expanded and had lower generation probabilities than equally common non-associated chains.

Library creation used the immunoSEQ multiplex PCR assay. The multiplex PCR relied on a mix of 60 forward primers for TCR Vbeta segments and 13 reverse primers for TCR Jbeta segments. A multiplex PCR assay on genomic DNA amplified the CDR3 region of rearranged TCR beta genes. On the Illumina HiSeq System, the amplified TCR beta libraries were sequenced as 87-base-pair reads. In the original analysis: A later analysis counted tens of millions of unique TCR beta chains across the 550 to 750 repertoires, and roughly 11 million of these chains were shared by at least two donors. A nearest-neighbor algorithm error-corrected the raw reads and collapsed the reads into unique sequences, merging closely related sequences to remove PCR and sequencing errors. V, D and J gene segments were assigned by aligning CDR3 sequences to IMGT reference sequences. Each retained sequence needed at least a six-nucleotide match to both a V gene segment and a J gene segment. A rearrangement counted as productive if the CDR3 had no stop codons and remained in frame with V and J, and every other rearrangement counted as non-productive. CDR3 was defined according to IMGT convention as the region running from the second conserved V-encoded cysteine to the conserved J-encoded phenylalanine. The earlier analysis of 500 to 650 of the donors excluded any sequence lacking an unambiguous match to a single V gene segment. In an earlier analysis of approximately 610 of the donors, V segments were called functional above 56.7% productive rearrangements and were called segregating when the between-donor standard deviation exceeded 5%. A statistical classification framework was built to diagnose cytomegalovirus status from the catalog of TCR beta chain sequences. In a later analysis, TCR nucleotide sequences were compared against IMGT/GENE-DB human TR gene sequences so that V and J genes could be assigned. In a later analysis, CDR3 sequences and most-parsimonious VDJ recombination scenarios were assigned using the TCRdist pipeline. In a later analysis, every TCR beta chain was defined by the combination of its CDR3 amino acid sequence and its V-gene family, and reads without a unique V-gene family were dropped. As a way to deal with suspected cross-contamination and a sequencing artifact, a later analysis dropped 592 nucleotide sequences that were highly shared and had low generation probability. In a later analysis, a clonal expansion index was calculated for each public chain from normalized within-repertoire ranks of inferred template counts. A later analysis computed generation probabilities with a VDJ recombination model fitted to out-of-frame rearrangements, and checked the results against IGoR. In a later analysis, TCR-TCR, TCR-HLA and TCR-CMV co-occurrence was scored with hypergeometric tests, and a repertoire-size bias correction was applied to TCR pairs. In a later analysis, false discovery rates were estimated by permuting HLA or CMV assignments 20 times. In a later analysis, co-occurring TCRs were grouped using DBSCAN, with TCRdist sequence similarity added in when clustering inside HLA-allele-positive subsets. Repertoires with fewer than 30,000 or more than 120,000 public chains, plus five repertoires with anomalous nucleotide sharing, were excluded from co-occurrence clustering. The clones in this table, taken by TCRdb from immuneACCESS, are in-frame only. Not every clone is retained; where verified, under half of the shortfall comes from an unresolved V gene, and the cause of the rest is unknown. The V and J calls and clone size come from that table; D and trimming were worked out from the DNA. A total of about 200,000 clones appear in this sample, 87% of them only once. Together, the top ten hold 1% to 1.4% of the sample.

In total, fewer than 750 healthy bone marrow donors made up the cohort. At the time of sampling, all cohort members were nominally healthy, though unrecorded immune exposures were likely present. The donor tested CMV seronegative and was one of the 352 seronegative cohort members. A peripheral blood sample was collected from each donor, and TCR beta sequencing was performed on peripheral blood mononuclear cells. The Qiagen DNeasy Blood Extraction Kit was used to extract genomic DNA from the blood cell samples. For this chain, trimming is 6 bases at the V end and 1 base at the J end, and the number of junction bases without a gene match is 1. CDR1 MNHNS and CDR2 SASEGT were looked up in the germline V gene. CDR3 length: 14 amino acids, cysteine to phenylalanine. The kept DNA is CDR3 alone, 42 bases in frame from the first base.

Specimen: PBMCs. The TCR was taken from a boy aged 2-15 years in good health and CMV-seronegative. The chain is made from TRBV6-1 and TRBJ2-7; TRBD2 fits 12 bases in the junction. CDR3 reads: CASSTSGRSYEQYF. The nucleotide sequence is TGTGCCAGCAGCACTAGCGGGAGGTCCTACGAGCAGTACTTC.